This TCR beta chain appears in the sequencing data of a study of blood T cell repertoires in COVID-19. Authors' methods: Amplification with reference gene primers provided the estimates of nucleated cell counts. Profiling relied on immunoSEQ multiplex PCR, and the TCRdb table lists in-frame clones only, not all of them. That table furnishes V, J and clone size, whereas the DNA furnished D and trimming. This table holds 320,000 or so clones, roughly 87% found once. CDR1 and CDR2 from the germline V gene are LNHDA and SQIVND (reference sequence). The CDR3 length is 15 residues. With 7 bases clipped from V and 1 base from J, the junction kept 5 bases outside the gene matches. Individuals aged roughly 18 to 95 years were recruited from approximately 24 US areas. Cohort assignment relied on participant-reported clinical history.

V usage is TRBV19 and J usage is TRBJ1-2, with 11 bases lining up with TRBD1. Sequencing was done on a sample of PBMCs or T cells enriched from blood (not recorded which). This receptor was identified in a woman between 25 and 40 years old who had recovered from COVID-19. The CDR3 protein is CASTLGQGDNYGYTF. In DNA, the CDR3 is TGTGCCAGTACCCTGGGACAGGGGGATAACTATGGCTACACCTTC.